This TCR beta chain was profiled in a study of post-analysis software for immune sequencing data. Across the whole study: Progressive-relapsing, secondary progressive and relapsing-remitting multiple sclerosis were among the disease courses included. Study-wide points: Multiple sclerosis patients had significantly lower normalized Chao1 diversity than controls. The five TRBV segments detected at higher frequency in patients than in controls included TRBV5-6, TRBV5-1 and TRBV20-1.

Unique molecular identifiers featured in each of the TCR beta cDNA libraries. The yield from roughly 1 to 10 million T cells was roughly 500,000 cDNA molecules in total. TCRdb recomputed calls from the PCR reads with MiXCR, one row per CDR3 protein. The sample contains 400,000 to 500,000 distinct CDR3 sequences, over 30% of which appear only once. Germline V gene data show CDR1 as SGHTA and CDR2 as FQGNSA. V lost 5 bases, J lost 9 bases, and 12 bases stayed unmatched. The CDR3 is 14 residues long. This clonotype came up many times. What it binds is not known. Specimen: blood. The V and J genes are TRBV7-2 and TRBJ2-5; 7 bases align to TRBD1. The sequence derives from a girl aged 2-9 years with multiple sclerosis. CDR3 nucleotide sequence: TGTGCCAGCAGCCTCGGGACAGAGAAGAGACCCCAGTACTTC. This translates into CASSLGTEKRPQYF.